This TCR beta chain was recorded in a study of shared clonotypes between healthy human individuals (dated by TCRdb to about 2020). Regarding the study in general: A couple of women and a few men aged 18 to 49 years were included in the cohort. To estimate repertoire size and how much clonotype sharing occurs between individuals, the study deeply sequenced the blood TCR repertoires of five healthy adults. To increase sequencing depth and limit assay-specific biases, TCR repertoire library preparation and sequencing were carried out by different laboratories using diverse techniques. Leukapheresis yielded between about 0.85 and 10 billion PBMCs per donor.

Using the deep immunoSEQ assay, TCR CDR3 regions were amplified from genomic DNA by multiplex PCR. Extracted genomic DNA from each cell subset was spread evenly across all wells of several immunoSEQ 96-well plates, with each plate serving as a replicate. For unsorted PBMC, 250 to 350 ng genomic DNA, equal to about 30,000 T cell genomes, was loaded into each replicate PCR. Ten immunoSEQ deep assay plates were used to sequence unsorted PBMC genomic DNA. The purified libraries were quantified using a Qubit 3.0 fluorometer, sized with a Bioanalyzer 2100, and then quantified again using the KAPA Library Quantification kit. Every immunoSEQ 96-well plate was sequenced on a dedicated single-read 150-cycle Illumina NextSeq 550 flow cell. The authors' analysis ran thus. The immunoSEQ output contained only junctional sequences without quality scores, so filtering could not match that applied to full-length reads. To assign V/J genes and CDR3, sequences were annotated using PyIR, a Python wrapper for IgBLAST v1.9, with IMGT germline references. Any read was removed if the V/J assignment was weak (E-value above 1e-6), the CDR3 was missing, or the read contained stop codons, out-of-frame junctions, or ambiguous translated residues. V3J clonotypes were defined as sequences sharing the same inferred V gene, J gene, and CDR3 amino acid sequence. Percentage overlap between repertoires was computed as shared unique clonotypes divided by the size of the smaller repertoire. Three approaches were used to assess repertoire richness: RTK rarefaction, the Chao1 estimator, and Recon v2.1 estimates of unobserved clonotypes. TCRdb provides this immuneACCESS table in a form limited to in-frame rearrangements. Some clones are lacking; in checked studies, under half of them reflect an unresolved V gene, and why the rest are absent is not known. V and J calls and clone size are as listed in that table; D and trimming were resolved from the DNA. The sample contains 90,000 to 100,000 clones, approximately 44% of them found a single time. The ten most abundant clones make up roughly 15% of the sample.

Concerning this clone itself: Its antigen is not yet known. No base qualities exist here, and no much larger clone lies one base off it.

Relative to germline, V is 3 bases shorter and J is 0 bases shorter, with 7 bases between their ends. From the cysteine up to the phenylalanine, the CDR3 has a length of 15 residues. Only the CDR3 part of the read is kept: 45 bases, read in frame from the first base. CDR1 is given as SGHNT and CDR2 as YYREEE, both from the germline V gene (reference sequence). The donors were healthy, HIV-negative adults with no recently reported acute infections or vaccinations. All donors were Caucasian adults living in Nashville, Tennessee, USA. For unsorted samples, about 85 million PBMCs were counted and genomic DNA was extracted with the QIAamp DNA Blood Mini kit. After blood collection by leukapheresis, PBMCs were isolated using Ficoll-Histopaque density gradient centrifugation and then cryopreserved in the vapor phase of liquid nitrogen. What the authors observed across the whole study: Sampling was limited to blood, and TCR repertoires in tissue likely differ from TCR repertoires in blood. Based on pairwise subsampling, the degree of clonotype sharing among donors was expected to be affected by sequencing depth. Because the study included a small number of donors, the genetic and exposure-history diversity represented was limited.

The sequence links TRBV5-4 to TRBJ2-6; the D gene identity is not certain. The receptor's source is a woman in her thirties or forties in good health. Some clones in this sample may be carry-over from other donors' samples. Sequencing was done on a sample of PBMCs. The DNA sequence follows: TGTGCCAGCAGCTCCCAGACCTCTGGGGCCAACGTCCTGACTTTC. Its amino acids are CASSSQTSGANVLTF. Joined to the reference TRBV5-4 and TRBJ2-6 proteins, this CDR3 gives the full variable domain: ETGVTQSPTHLIKTRGQQVTLRCSSQSGHNTVSWYQQALGQGPQFIFQYYREEENGRGNFPPRFSGLQFPNYSSELNVNALELDDSALYLCASSSQTSGANVLTFGAGSRLTVL.